These T cell receptor beta chains were read from a single sample in a study of blood T cell repertoires in COVID-19. Sequenced by immunoSEQ multiplex PCR; TCRdb stores in-frame clones only, minus some. The data show some 50,000 clones, roughly 88% seen once. Sequenced material: peripheral blood. Every receptor here comes from a human donor in a cohort sampled during active COVID-19. CDR3s include the opening cysteine and the closing phenylalanine or tryptophan. The D gene is left open where the match is weak. Clone sizes are given selectively: once, few, many, or a class where the clone is expanded.

abundance	v_gene	len	d_gene	j_gene	CDR3aa	CDR3nt
-	TRBV19	15	-	TRBJ1-5	CASLGAHYSNQPQHF	TGTGCCAGTCTTGGGGCCCACTATAGCAATCAGCCCCAGCATTTT
-	TRBV19	15	TRBD1	TRBJ2-3	CASSIEPTGGRTQYF	TGTGCCAGTAGTATAGAGCCCACAGGGGGCAGGACGCAGTATTTT
few	TRBV2	13	TRBD1	TRBJ1-2	CASNLQGAGGYTF	TGTGCCAGCAACTTACAGGGGGCAGGCGGCTACACCTTC
once	TRBV3-1/TRBV3-2	15	-	TRBJ2-1	CASSRPRGGYNEQFF	TGTGCCAGCAGCCGCCCAAGGGGGGGTTACAATGAGCAGTTCTTC
-	TRBV29-1	11	-	TRBJ2-1	CSGGRDNEQFF	TGCAGCGGGGGCAGAGACAATGAGCAGTTCTTC
once	TRBV28	14	-	TRBJ1-5	CASSRGFGIQPQHF	TGTGCCAGCAGTAGGGGATTTGGGATCCAGCCCCAGCATTTT
-	TRBV10-3	13	-	TRBJ1-2	CAAAQQGDYGYTF	TGTGCCGCGGCCCAACAGGGCGACTATGGCTACACCTTC
-	TRBV19	15	-	TRBJ2-5	CASSTGQSFSETQYF	TGTGCCAGTAGTACTGGACAAAGTTTCAGCGAGACCCAGTACTTC
-	TRBV29-1	12	TRBD1	TRBJ1-2	CSVRDRGYGYTF	TGCAGCGTCCGGGACAGGGGTTATGGCTACACCTTC
-	TRBV5-6	16	-	TRBJ1-2	CASTSPKGDLRYGYTF	TGTGCCAGCACCTCCCCTAAGGGGGATTTGAGGTATGGCTACACCTTC
-	TRBV4-2	14	-	TRBJ1-1	CASSQGSGSLEAFF	TGTGCCAGCAGCCAAGGATCAGGGTCCCTCGAAGCTTTCTTT
-	TRBV3-1/TRBV3-2	16	-	TRBJ1-2	CASSQAGREAVYGYTF	TGTGCCAGCAGCCAAGCTGGCAGGGAGGCTGTTTATGGCTACACCTTC
-	TRBV20-1	14	TRBD2	TRBJ2-1	CSASGGGSYNEQFF	TGCAGTGCTAGTGGCGGGGGGAGCTACAATGAGCAGTTCTTC
-	TRBV11-2	16	TRBD2	TRBJ2-3	CASTEGRGTSTDTQYF	TGTGCCAGCACTGAGGGGAGGGGAACTAGCACAGATACGCAGTATTTT
-	TRBV7-2	12	-	TRBJ2-7	CASSLKLYEQYF	TGTGCCAGCAGCTTAAAACTCTACGAGCAGTACTTC
-	TRBV3-1/TRBV3-2	12	-	TRBJ1-2	CASSHQVAGYTF	TGTGCCAGCAGCCACCAAGTGGCCGGCTACACCTTC
-	TRBV5-1	13	TRBD1	TRBJ1-2	CASSPDRNYGYTF	TGCGCCAGCAGCCCGGACAGGAACTATGGCTACACCTTC
-	TRBV18	16	TRBD2	TRBJ2-5	CASSPPSPGGQETQYF	TGTGCCAGCTCACCACCTTCCCCGGGGGGCCAAGAGACCCAGTACTTC
-	TRBV12-2	17	-	TRBJ1-2	CASRRRDRRVFRYGYTF	TGTGCAAGTCGCCGCCGGGACAGGAGAGTTTTTCGCTATGGCTACACCTTC
-	TRBV7-9	14	TRBD1	TRBJ2-1	CASSTPGQHNEQFF	TGTGCCAGCAGCACCCCGGGACAGCACAATGAGCAGTTCTTC
-	TRBV29-1	12	TRBD1	TRBJ1-1	CSAGQENTEAFF	TGCAGCGCAGGACAGGAGAACACTGAAGCTTTCTTT
-	TRBV25-1	16	-	TRBJ2-1	CASSEEGGGGYNEQFF	TGTGCCAGCAGTGAAGAGGGGGGAGGGGGTTACAATGAGCAGTTCTTC
-	TRBV11-2	15	TRBD1	TRBJ2-7	CASSSRQGIAYEQYF	TGTGCCAGCAGCTCCCGACAGGGAATTGCCTACGAGCAGTACTTC
-	TRBV4-3	16	TRBD1	TRBJ2-7	CASSHGAQGGGYEQYF	TGCGCCAGCAGCCACGGGGCCCAAGGGGGCGGCTACGAGCAGTACTTC
-	TRBV5-4	13	TRBD1	TRBJ1-2	CASSETGGRGYTF	TGTGCCAGCAGCGAGACAGGGGGCCGTGGCTACACCTTC
-	TRBV7-3	13	TRBD1	TRBJ1-2	CASSFYRGDGYTF	TGTGCCAGCAGCTTTTACAGGGGCGATGGCTACACCTTC
-	TRBV19	14	TRBD1	TRBJ2-7	CASRDREFSYEQYF	TGTGCCAGTAGAGACAGGGAATTCTCCTACGAGCAGTACTTC
-	TRBV12-3/TRBV12-4	13	-	TRBJ1-2	CAGGNRAGGGYTF	TGTGCCGGGGGTAACAGGGCTGGAGGTGGCTACACCTTC
-	TRBV9	15	TRBD2	TRBJ2-7	CASSGTSGNSYEQYF	TGTGCCAGCAGCGGAACTAGCGGCAACTCCTACGAGCAGTACTTC
-	TRBV9	14	TRBD2	TRBJ2-3	CASSATSGGDTQYF	TGTGCCAGCAGCGCCACTAGCGGGGGGGATACGCAGTATTTT
-	TRBV7-8	14	TRBD1	TRBJ2-7	CASTLGTGKDEQYF	TGTGCCAGCACCCTAGGGACAGGGAAGGACGAGCAGTACTTC
-	TRBV4-2	15	-	TRBJ2-2	CASSQAGGDTGELFF	TGTGCCAGCAGCCAAGCCGGGGGTGACACCGGGGAGCTGTTTTTT
-	TRBV19	18	-	TRBJ2-1	CASSMKGSATLMINEQFF	TGTGCCAGTAGTATGAAGGGTAGCGCCACGCTGATGATCAATGAGCAGTTCTTC
-	TRBV19	16	TRBD2	TRBJ2-1	CASSRMGLAGINEQFF	TGTGCCAGTAGCAGGATGGGTCTAGCGGGAATTAATGAGCAGTTCTTC
-	TRBV7-4	16	-	TRBJ2-7	CASSLWLVRSSYEQYF	TGTGCCAGCAGCCTCTGGTTAGTGCGAAGCTCCTACGAGCAGTACTTC